Listed below are T cell receptor beta chains from one sample, sequenced in a study of OX40 agonist ivuxolimab in advanced cancers. Measured with immunoSEQ multiplex PCR; TCRdb has only the in-frame clones, and not every one. The sample includes about 54,000 clones, roughly nine tenths seen only once; the top ten take roughly 12%. This material consisted of CD4+ or CD8+ T cells sorted from blood, taken in a trial of the OX40 agonist ivuxolimab. The source of these receptors is an adult with an advanced solid tumor such as melanoma, head and neck, liver or kidney cancer. The CDR3 runs from the conserved cysteine through the conserved F or W. A D gene is named only where the DNA matches it firmly. Rows may omit the clone size; those that give it use once, few, many or a size class.

abundance	d_gene	v_gene	j_gene	CDR3aa	CDR3nt
once	-	TRBV7-3	TRBJ2-1	CASSSRSSYNEQFF	TGTGCCAGCAGTTCTAGGAGCTCCTACAATGAGCAGTTCTTC
-	TRBD2	TRBV27	TRBJ2-5	CASSLKASGLNLQETQYF	TGTGCCAGCAGTTTAAAGGCTAGCGGGCTAAACCTCCAAGAGACCCAGTACTTC
-	TRBD2	TRBV19	TRBJ2-1	CATSDGGGSSYNEQFF	TGTGCCACCTCTGACGGGGGGGGAAGCTCCTACAATGAGCAGTTCTTC
-	-	TRBV7-3	TRBJ2-1	CASSFGGIPNEQFF	TGTGCCAGCAGCTTTGGCGGGATCCCCAATGAGCAGTTCTTC
-	-	TRBV2	TRBJ2-7	CASSETRTYEQYF	TGTGCCAGCAGTGAAACCCGAACCTACGAGCAGTACTTC
-	-	TRBV18	TRBJ1-1	CASSPTGQRTEAFF	TGTGCCAGCTCACCTACCGGGCAGCGGACTGAAGCTTTCTTT
once	-	TRBV6-6	TRBJ2-7	CASSDDYKQYF	TGTGCCAGCAGTGACGACTATAAGCAGTACTTC
-	TRBD2	TRBV5-1	TRBJ2-2	CASSFLAGSGELFF	TGCGCCAGCAGCTTCTTAGCGGGATCCGGGGAGCTGTTTTTT
-	-	TRBV27	TRBJ2-1	CASSLDVYNEQFF	TGTGCCAGCAGTTTGGACGTATACAATGAGCAGTTCTTC
-	-	TRBV19	TRBJ1-2	CASSNLRLNYGYTF	TGTGCCAGTAGTAACCTCAGACTTAACTATGGCTACACCTTC
-	-	TRBV7-3	TRBJ1-1	CASSLTQNTEAFF	TGTGCCAGCAGCTTAACACAGAACACTGAAGCTTTCTTT
-	-	TRBV28	TRBJ1-3	CASSPWGGAPGNTIYF	TGTGCCAGCAGCCCGTGGGGGGGGGCGCCTGGAAACACCATATATTTT
-	-	TRBV6-5	TRBJ2-7	CASSLTTPRTYEQYF	TGTGCCAGCAGCTTAACCACACCCCGGACCTACGAGCAGTACTTC
few	TRBD2	TRBV10-3	TRBJ2-5	CAISPGGGMGQETQYF	TGTGCCATCAGTCCCGGCGGGGGGATGGGACAAGAGACCCAGTACTTC
-	-	TRBV11-2	TRBJ2-5	CASSFGRLETQYF	TGTGCCAGCAGCTTTGGGAGGCTTGAGACCCAGTACTTC
few	-	TRBV13	TRBJ2-2	CASSLNDKAGELFF	TGTGCCAGCAGCTTAAATGATAAGGCCGGGGAGCTGTTTTTT
-	TRBD1	TRBV18	TRBJ2-7	CASSPPRTGGSYEQYF	TGTGCCAGCTCACCACCCCGGACAGGGGGCTCCTACGAGCAGTACTTC
-	TRBD1	TRBV9	TRBJ2-3	CASSPRQGSTDTQYF	TGTGCCAGCAGCCCCCGACAGGGTAGCACAGATACGCAGTATTTT
-	TRBD2	TRBV19	TRBJ2-5	CASSAAGSEETQYF	TGTGCCAGTAGTGCAGCGGGATCAGAGGAGACCCAGTACTTC
-	-	TRBV20-1	TRBJ2-5	CSGVIGETQYF	TGCAGTGGGGTAATCGGAGAGACCCAGTACTTC
-	-	TRBV28	TRBJ2-7	CASSPPLWYEQYF	TGTGCCAGCAGCCCTCCCCTATGGTACGAGCAGTACTTC
-	TRBD2	TRBV4-1	TRBJ2-5	CASSPRDSGGAFVETQYF	TGCGCCAGCAGCCCTCGGGATTCCGGGGGGGCATTTGTGGAGACCCAGTACTTC
-	TRBD1	TRBV7-6	TRBJ2-7	CASSSQPGQNTYEQYF	TGTGCCAGCAGCTCCCAACCGGGACAGAATACCTACGAGCAGTACTTC
-	-	TRBV2	TRBJ2-7	CASTFQVSLAFYEQYF	TGTGCCAGCACCTTCCAGGTTTCCCTGGCCTTTTACGAGCAGTACTTC
-	-	TRBV29-1	TRBJ2-7	CSVKGSSTRSYEQYF	TGCAGCGTGAAGGGGTCCTCCACACGCTCCTACGAGCAGTACTTC
-	-	TRBV5-6	TRBJ2-5	CASSLVETQYF	TGTGCCAGCAGCTTGGTAGAGACCCAGTACTTC
once	-	TRBV18	TRBJ2-5	CASSPPNQETQYF	TGTGCCAGCTCACCACCCAACCAAGAGACCCAGTACTTC
-	-	TRBV6-6	TRBJ2-7	CASSYPSYEQYF	TGTGCCAGCAGTTACCCGTCTTACGAGCAGTACTTC
-	-	TRBV11-3	TRBJ2-2	CASSSPALGGELFF	TGTGCCAGCAGCTCGCCAGCGTTGGGCGGGGAGCTGTTTTTT
-	TRBD1	TRBV7-9	TRBJ1-3	CASSPTGAISGNTIYF	TGTGCCAGCAGCCCCACAGGGGCGATCTCTGGAAACACCATATATTTT
-	-	TRBV5-1	TRBJ2-5	CASSLDQGDPQYF	TGCGCCAGCAGCTTGGACCAGGGAGATCCCCAGTACTTC
-	-	TRBV11-3	TRBJ2-3	CASSLGLVGTDTQYF	TGTGCCAGCAGCTTAGGGCTAGTTGGCACAGATACGCAGTATTTT
once	-	TRBV5-4	TRBJ2-5	CASSLGTLQETQYF	TGTGCCAGCAGCTTGGGGACACTACAAGAGACCCAGTACTTC
-	-	TRBV7-2	TRBJ2-5	CASSLGGRKTQYF	TGTGCCAGCAGCTTAGGGGGCCGAAAGACCCAGTACTTC
-	TRBD1	TRBV5-1	TRBJ2-7	CASSLSTTGASSYEQYF	TGCGCCAGCAGCTTGAGTACCACAGGGGCGAGCTCCTACGAGCAGTACTTC
-	-	TRBV28	TRBJ2-6	CASATVWTGANVLTF	TGTGCCAGCGCCACGGTATGGACCGGGGCCAACGTCCTGACTTTC
-	-	TRBV7-9	TRBJ1-4	CASSPQDPNEKLFF	TGTGCCAGCAGCCCACAGGACCCTAATGAAAAACTGTTTTTT
-	TRBD1	TRBV19	TRBJ1-1	CASKGQGSTEAFF	TGTGCCAGTAAGGGACAGGGATCGACTGAAGCTTTCTTT
once	TRBD1	TRBV2	TRBJ1-5	CASNGQGFNQPQHF	TGTGCCAGCAATGGACAGGGCTTCAATCAGCCCCAGCATTTT
-	-	TRBV2	TRBJ2-7	CASKRTATYEQYF	TGTGCCAGCAAGAGGACAGCAACTTACGAGCAGTACTTC
-	TRBD1	TRBV11-3	TRBJ1-5	CASSSYSGGDQVYSNQPQHF	TGTGCCAGCAGCTCCTACTCAGGGGGAGATCAGGTTTATAGCAATCAGCCCCAACATTTT
-	-	TRBV2	TRBJ1-5	CASSEVGPNQPQHF	TGTGCCAGCAGTGAGGTTGGGCCCAATCAGCCCCAGCATTTT